The rows below give T cell receptor beta chains drawn from one sample of a study of CD8 T cells in ankylosing spondylitis. TCRdb reanalysed the 5' RACE reads using MiXCR and keeps one entry per CDR3 protein. Of 250,000 to 300,000 distinct CDR3 sequences listed, around 20% are singletons. Sequenced input: blood, either unsorted or a sorted T cell fraction (not recorded which). These receptors were obtained from a male donor with ankylosing spondylitis or in good health (not recorded which). Each CDR3 is given with its conserved first and last residue. Fields, in order: D gene, J gene, clone size, V gene, CDR3 protein, CDR3 DNA. The D gene is left open where the match is weak. Clone size is not always given. Where it is, it says once, few, many or a class for expanded clones.

- | TRBJ2-3 | few | TRBV5-1 | CASSLAQGASDTQYF | TGCGCCAGCAGCTTGGCCCAAGGGGCATCAGATACGCAGTATTTT
- | TRBJ1-5 | many | TRBV20-1 | CSATRVDSNQPQHF | TGCAGTGCCACGAGGGTGGATAGCAATCAGCCCCAGCATTTT
TRBD1 | TRBJ1-6 | few | TRBV12-3/TRBV12-4 | CASSLRQGDNSPLHF | TGTGCCAGCAGTCTTCGACAGGGCGATAATTCACCCCTCCACTTT
- | TRBJ2-2 | few | TRBV20-1 | CSAGELTRANTGELFF | TGCAGTGCTGGCGAACTTACTAGAGCGAACACCGGGGAGCTGTTTTTT
TRBD1 | TRBJ2-1 | many | TRBV5-4 | CASSAGQAVYNEQFF | TGTGCCAGCAGCGCCGGACAGGCAGTATACAATGAGCAGTTCTTC
- | TRBJ1-2 | - | TRBV6-1 | CASSATVVANYGYTF | TGTGCCAGCAGTGCTACGGTTGTGGCTAACTATGGCTACACCTTC
- | TRBJ1-5 | - | TRBV7-6 | CASSFGTQESNQPQHF | TGTGCCAGCAGCTTTGGGACACAGGAGAGCAATCAGCCCCAGCATTTT
- | TRBJ2-3 | few | TRBV20-1 | CSASVDGQGTQYF | TGCAGTGCTAGTGTAGACGGCCAAGGGACGCAGTATTTT
- | TRBJ2-5 | - | TRBV5-1 | CASSPGGPETQYF | TGCGCCAGCAGCCCCGGGGGGCCAGAGACCCAGTACTTC
- | TRBJ2-5 | few | TRBV12-3/TRBV12-4 | CASRDQASVMETQYF | TGTGCCAGCAGGGACCAGGCTAGCGTAATGGAGACCCAGTACTTC
- | TRBJ2-1 | - | TRBV12-3/TRBV12-4 | CASSLRAGALNEQFF | TGTGCCAGCAGTTTACGAGCGGGCGCGCTCAATGAGCAGTTCTTC
TRBD2 | TRBJ2-5 | few | TRBV7-3 | CASSLDGLAEETQYF | TGTGCCAGCAGCTTGGACGGGCTAGCGGAAGAGACCCAGTACTTC
- | TRBJ2-5 | - | TRBV7-8 | CASIDRGRAEETQYF | TGTGCCAGCATCGATAGGGGACGGGCAGAGGAGACCCAGTACTTC
TRBD2 | TRBJ2-5 | few | TRBV10-3 | CASRSSSGGGKETQYF | TGTGCCAGCCGCTCTTCTAGCGGGGGTGGGAAGGAGACCCAGTACTTC
- | TRBJ1-3 | few | TRBV12-3/TRBV12-4 | CASSRGGWTIYF | TGTGCCAGCTCCCGTGGAGGCTGGACCATATATTTT
- | TRBJ2-1 | - | TRBV10-3 | CATASPPGTVYNEQFF | TGTGCCACCGCGAGTCCCCCCGGGACTGTGTACAATGAGCAGTTCTTC
- | TRBJ2-3 | few | TRBV20-1 | CSATPALTVDTQYF | TGCAGTGCTACCCCGGCGTTGACAGTGGATACGCAGTATTTT
- | TRBJ1-1 | - | TRBV27 | CASREGTLNTEAFF | TGTGCCAGCAGAGAGGGGACTTTGAACACTGAAGCTTTCTTT